This TCR beta chain was identified in a study of T cell responses to AZD1222 COVID-19 vaccine. V lost 5 bases and J lost 1, with 12 bases in between. Germline V CDR1 and CDR2: SEHNR, FQNEAQ (reference sequence). This CDR3 spans 15 amino acids. Sequencing was performed with immunoSEQ multiplex PCR; in TCRdb, only in-frame clones are kept and a portion is missing. The sample carries about 180,000 clones, approximately 90% recorded once. This specimen consisted of peripheral blood, obtained on day 0 of AZD1222 vaccination. V usage is TRBV7-9 and J usage is TRBJ2-1; possibly TRBD2 for D (5 bases). This receptor was obtained from an adult in good health. The CDR3 is CASSDRGASYNEQFF. The DNA of the CDR3 is TGTGCCAGCAGCGACCGGGGTGCTTCCTACAATGAGCAGTTCTTC.